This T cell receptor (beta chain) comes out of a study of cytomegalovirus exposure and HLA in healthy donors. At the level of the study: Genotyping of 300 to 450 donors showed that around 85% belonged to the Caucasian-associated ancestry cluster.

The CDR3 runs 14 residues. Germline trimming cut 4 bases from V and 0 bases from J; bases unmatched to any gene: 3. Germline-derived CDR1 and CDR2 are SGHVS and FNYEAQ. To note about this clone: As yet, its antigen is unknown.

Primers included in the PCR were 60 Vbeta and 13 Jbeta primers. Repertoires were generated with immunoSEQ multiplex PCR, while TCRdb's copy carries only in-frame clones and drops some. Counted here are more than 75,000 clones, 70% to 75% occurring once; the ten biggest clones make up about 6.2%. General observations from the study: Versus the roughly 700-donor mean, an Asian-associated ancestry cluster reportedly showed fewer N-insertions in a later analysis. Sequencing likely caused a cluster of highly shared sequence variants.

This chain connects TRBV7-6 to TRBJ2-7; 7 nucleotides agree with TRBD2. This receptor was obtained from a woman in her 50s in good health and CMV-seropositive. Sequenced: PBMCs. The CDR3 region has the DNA TGTGCCAGCAGCTATGCTAGCGGCTCCTACGAGCAGTACTTC. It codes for CASSYASGSYEQYF.